This T cell receptor beta chain appears in the sequencing data of a study of graft-versus-host responses after intestinal transplantation. Whole-study results and caveats: Detection of GvH clones occurred in recipient marrow, and some had their first appearance in ileum or blood. Early post-transplant falls in HvG clones accompanied the peak levels of circulating GvH clones.

The CDR3 totals 14 residues. V was pared by 5 bases and J by 5 bases, with 3 bases of the junction left unmatched. CDR1 and CDR2 from the germline V gene are MRHNA and SNTAGT. Clones were read by immunoSEQ multiplex PCR, and TCRdb kept only the in-frame ones, dropping some. The sample holds about 100,000 clones, 80% to 95% seen once. In regard to this clone: Its specificity is not known.

The V and J genes are TRBV6-4 and TRBJ2-2, with 9 bases identical to TRBD1. This TCR was sampled from a human patient who received an intestinal transplant, so some T cells may come from the graft donor. The specimen was PBMCs, collected about 440 days after intestinal transplant. The CDR3 protein is CASSTTGGTGELFF. The CDR3 nucleotides read TGTGCCAGCAGTACGACAGGGGGAACCGGGGAGCTGTTTTTT.